These T cell receptor beta chains were read from a single sample in a study of blood T cells in healthy people across ages. Using its own MiXCR run on the 5' RACE reads, TCRdb lists one record per CDR3 protein. The sample lists about 320,000 distinct CDR3 sequences, 25% to 30% occurring once. Source material: blood. All receptors derive from a woman aged 70-85 years in good health. The CDR3 runs from the conserved cysteine through the conserved F or W. The D gene is left open where the match is weak. Clone size is shown for a subset of rows, as once, few, many or a class of expanded clone.

>TRBJ2-1|few|TRBV28|NA
CASSLDVSPEYNEQFF
TGTGCCAGCAGTTTGGACGTTTCACCGGAATACAATGAGCAGTTCTTC
>TRBJ2-3|few|TRBV29-1|NA
CSVESGSTDTQYF
TGCAGCGTTGAGAGCGGGAGCACAGATACGCAGTATTTT
>TRBJ1-2|few|TRBV19|NA
CASKRDRSDYGYTF
TGTGCCAGTAAACGCGACAGGTCCGACTATGGCTACACCTTC
>TRBJ2-1|NA|TRBV4-3|NA
CASSQEFGSSYNEQFF
TGCGCCAGCAGCCAAGAGTTCGGGAGCTCCTACAATGAGCAGTTCTTC
>TRBJ1-2|NA|TRBV7-9|NA
CASTKGGTRGYGYTF
TGTGCCAGCACCAAGGGGGGAACGCGAGGCTATGGCTACACCTTC
>TRBJ2-6|NA|TRBV19|TRBD1
CASSKKTGAGANVLTF
TGTGCCAGTAGTAAAAAGACAGGGGCTGGGGCCAACGTCCTGACTTTC
>TRBJ2-1|many|TRBV12-3/TRBV12-4|NA
CASSLGGTDNEQFF
TGTGCCAGCAGTTTAGGAGGAACAGACAATGAGCAGTTCTTC
>TRBJ2-1|few|TRBV20-1|NA
CSARAPMTTTTYNEQFF
TGCAGTGCTAGAGCACCGATGACTACTACCACCTACAATGAGCAGTTCTTC
>TRBJ2-1|few|TRBV20-1|NA
CSARPWGEQFF
TGCAGTGCTCGCCCGTGGGGTGAGCAGTTCTTC
>TRBJ2-1|few|TRBV20-1|TRBD2
CSASAFQGLAGYNEQFF
TGCAGTGCTAGTGCCTTCCAGGGGCTAGCGGGATACAATGAGCAGTTCTTC
>TRBJ1-1|NA|TRBV6-5|NA
CASSYVGGEAFF
TGTGCCAGCAGTTACGTCGGGGGTGAAGCTTTCTTT
>TRBJ2-5|many|TRBV4-3|NA
CASSQDHIRGQETQYF
TGCGCCAGCAGCCAAGATCATATAAGGGGACAAGAGACCCAGTACTTC
>TRBJ2-2|NA|TRBV6-1|NA
CASRFRRGAGTGELFF
TGTGCCAGCAGATTCCGTCGCGGGGCTGGGACCGGGGAGCTGTTTTTT
>TRBJ1-2|NA|TRBV20-1|NA
CSASPGEYGYTF
TGCAGTGCTTCCCCTGGGGAATATGGCTACACCTTC
>TRBJ2-7|few|TRBV29-1|TRBD2
CSVVRGLAGGYEQYF
TGCAGCGTTGTGAGAGGACTAGCGGGGGGCTACGAGCAGTACTTC
>TRBJ2-5|few|TRBV28|NA
CATTSSQTQYF
TGTGCCACCACAAGCTCCCAGACCCAGTACTTC
>TRBJ1-5|NA|TRBV12-3/TRBV12-4|TRBD1
CASSWTGADQPQHF
TGTGCCAGCAGCTGGACAGGGGCGGATCAGCCCCAGCATTTT
>TRBJ1-1|few|TRBV6-5|NA
CASSPPVGTEAFF
TGTGCCAGCAGCCCCCCGGTCGGCACTGAAGCTTTCTTT
>TRBJ2-1|NA|TRBV7-2|TRBD1
CASSYQTGAGVAEQFF
TGTGCCAGCAGCTACCAGACAGGGGCTGGTGTTGCTGAGCAGTTCTTC
>TRBJ2-3|once|TRBV10-3|TRBD2
CASGNGREEQVTQYF
TGTGCCTCAGGGAACGGGCGGGAGGAGCAAGTTACGCAGTATTTT
>TRBJ2-5|many|TRBV20-1|NA
CSESGPEETQYF
TGCAGTGAGAGCGGACCAGAAGAGACCCAGTACTTC
>TRBJ1-2|few|TRBV5-1|TRBD1
CASRPDRALGGYTF
TGCGCCAGCAGACCTGACAGGGCTTTAGGGGGCTACACCTTC
>TRBJ2-7|few|TRBV28|TRBD2
CASSLTIAGGSSYEQYF
TGTGCCAGCAGCTTAACTATAGCGGGAGGAAGCTCCTACGAGCAGTACTTC
>TRBJ2-3|few|TRBV6-6|NA
CASSYPTSSGTDTQCF
TGTGCCAGCAGTTACCCGACCTCGTCGGGCACAGATACGCAGTGTTTT
>TRBJ2-5|few|TRBV7-9|NA
CASSSPWETQYF
TGTGCCAGCAGCTCGCCCTGGGAGACCCAGTACTTC